This TCR beta chain was sequenced during a study of response to subunit inactivated influenza vaccine. Broader study findings: The authors suggested that few new T cells are recruited per seasonal influenza vaccination.

TCRdb itself ran the RT-PCR reads through MiXCR, one entry per CDR3 protein. In the table there are about 650,000 distinct CDR3 sequences, 15% to 19% of which are singletons. The CDR3 consists of 15 residues. Trimming at V came to 0 bases and at J to 3 bases, leaving 4 bases not matched to a gene. CDR1 and CDR2 from the germline V gene are LGHNA and YSLEER. As to this clonotype: The target antigen is unknown.

The TCR was taken from a man between 45 and 60 years old who received an inactivated influenza vaccine. The specimen was PBMCs from blood, collected 11 to 12 days after vaccination. This sequence joins TRBV4-3 and TRBJ2-7, with TRBD1 matching over 8 bases. The CDR3 DNA follows: TGCGCCAGCAGCCAAGATAGAGGACAGGGCTACGAGCAGTACTTC. Protein: CASSQDRGQGYEQYF.